The 23 T cell receptor beta chains in this list originate from one sample, sequenced in a study of early T cells in non-severe SARS-CoV-2 infection. TCRdb independently ran MiXCR on the 5' RACE reads; one entry per CDR3 protein. Of over 75,000 distinct CDR3 sequences listed, about 13% are singletons. Material: whole blood. These receptors all stem from an adult who was a healthcare worker with PCR-confirmed SARS-CoV-2 infection or an uninfected control (not recorded which).

J is TRBJ2-2 and V is TRBV6-2 or TRBV6-3, with a tentative D call TRBD1 (5 bases). Germline CDR1 reads MNHEY; CDR2 reads SVGEGT. The V end lost 2 bases, the J end lost 6 bases, and 16 bases lay between the germline ends. The CDR3 length is 16 residues. The CDR3 loop reads CASSYIDSPAAGELFF. DNA for the CDR3: TGTGCCAGCAGTTACATCGACAGCCCCGCCGCCGGGGAGCTGTTTTTT.

This clonotype has ten or more counts. The chain couples TRBV19 to TRBJ1-1; 10 nucleotides align to TRBD1. The V and J ends lost 6 bases and 4 bases, in that order; junction bases with no gene match: 2. Germline V lookup: CDR1 LNHDA, CDR2 SQIVND (reference sequence). The length of the CDR3 is 13 residues. CDR3 in DNA: TGTGCCAGTAGAGGACAGGGGGGCACTGAAGCTTTCTTT. Its translation is CASRGQGGTEAFF. Drawing the rest from reference TRBV19 and TRBJ1-1, the complete variable domain is DGGITQSPKYLFRKEGQNVTLSCEQNLNHDAMYWYRQDPGQGLRLIYYSQIVNDFQKGDIAEGYSVSREKKESFPLTVTSAQKNPTAFYLCASRGQGGTEAFFGQGTRLTVV.

This chain joins TRBV6-2 or TRBV6-3 and TRBJ2-2, with D possibly matching TRBD1 (6 bases). Trimming took 4 bases from V and 5 from J, leaving 17 bases between them. This CDR3 is 16 amino acids long. Germline values: CDR1 MNHEY, CDR2 SVGEGT. CDR3 in amino acids: CASSWRSGVKTGELFF. CDR3 in DNA: TGTGCCAGCAGTTGGCGTTCAGGGGTTAAGACCGGGGAGCTGTTTTTT.

The rearrangement links TRBV28 to TRBJ2-7; no clear D gene. This CDR3 region has 14 residues. V lost 7 bases and J lost 2, with 15 bases in between. CDR1 is MDHEN and CDR2 is SYDVKM in the germline V gene. In nucleotides, the CDR3 is TGTGCCAGCACCCTCTCGAGGCCTCCCTACGAGCAGTACTTC. Encoded protein: CASTLSRPPYEQYF.

This clonotype has more than one count but fewer than ten. The rearrangement joins TRBV6-5 to TRBJ2-2; possible D gene TRBD1, 5 bases. The germline V gene has CDR1 MNHEY and CDR2 SVGAGI. Trimming took off 7 bases at V and 5 bases at J, with 11 bases between the two ends. The CDR3 is made up of 13 amino acids. In nucleotides, the CDR3 is TGTGCCAGCAATGCAGGGTTTACCGGGGAGCTGTTTTTT. Its protein product is CASNAGFTGELFF.

At least ten counts were recorded for this clonotype. The J gene is TRBJ2-5, the V gene TRBV11-2; 7 bases are a match to TRBD2. This CDR3 is 17 amino acids long. CDR1 is SGHAT, CDR2 FQNNGV, per germline. After removal of 5 bases from V and 3 bases from J, the junction contained 15 bases not matched to a gene. CDR3 coding DNA: TGTGCCAGCAGCCATCGTCAGAGCCTCCGGGGGGAAGAGACCCAGTACTTC. Translating gives CASSHRQSLRGEETQYF. Full variable domain (remainder filled in from reference TRBV11-2 and TRBJ2-5): EAGVAQSPRYKIIEKRQSVAFWCNPISGHATLYWYQQILGQGPKLLIQFQNNGVVDDSQLPKDRFSAERLKGVDSTLKIQPAKLEDSAVYLCASSHRQSLRGEETQYFGPGTRLLVL.

This clonotype was recorded at least ten times. J is TRBJ2-5 and V is TRBV6-1, with unresolved D. There are 11 residues in the CDR3. Germline-derived CDR1 and CDR2 are MNHNS and SASEGT. The V end lost 2 bases, the J end lost 7 bases, and 5 bases lay between the germline ends. CDR3 bases: TGTGCCAGCAGTGAATTGTGGACCCAGTACTTC. This sequence encodes CASSELWTQYF.

V usage is TRBV9 and J usage is TRBJ2-5; D tentatively fits TRBD1 or TRBD2 (6 bases each). The germline gives CDR1 SGDLS, CDR2 YYNGEE. This CDR3 is 15 amino acids long. Trimming removed 4 bases at V and 5 bases at J, with 18 bases between. DNA of the CDR3: TGTGCCAGCAGCCCTAGTGGGGGGCTCGGGGAGACCCAGTACTTC. Its translation is CASSPSGGLGETQYF. The full variable domain, in which reference TRBV9 and TRBJ2-5 provide the parts outside the CDR3, is DSGVTQTPKHLITATGQRVTLRCSPRSGDLSVYWYQQSLDQGLQFLIQYYNGEERAKGNILERFSAQQFPDLHSELNLSSLELGDSALYFCASSPSGGLGETQYFGPGTRLLVL.

This clonotype turned up a few times. The chain recombines TRBV6-1 with TRBJ1-5, with 7 positions matching TRBD1. The V gene end was trimmed by 6 bases and the J gene end by 0 bases; junction bases not matched to a gene: 5. CDR1 and CDR2 from the germline V gene are MNHNS and SASEGT. CDR3 size: 15 residues. The CDR3 coding sequence is TGTGCCAGCAGGGGGACAGTCGATAGCAATCAGCCCCAGCATTTT. Residues: CASRGTVDSNQPQHF.

The chain employs TRBV29-1 and TRBJ2-3; 7 bases align to TRBD2. The germline V gene has CDR1 SQVTM and CDR2 ANQGSEA. The CDR3 is 13 residues long. V gave up 0 bases and J gave up 4 bases; unmatched junction bases: 1. CDR3 bases: TGCAGCGTTGAAGAGACTAGCTCAGATACGCAGTATTTT. Protein product: CSVEETSSDTQYF.

The V gene is TRBV29-1, the J gene TRBJ1-2, with TRBD1 as a possible D gene (5 bases). V shed 4 bases and J shed 3 bases, with 9 bases lying between them. The length of the CDR3 is 12 residues. Germline CDR1 is SQVTM and CDR2 is ANQGSEA. Here the CDR3 reads CSVGGGDYGYTF. The DNA of the CDR3 is TGCAGCGTTGGCGGGGGGGACTATGGCTACACCTTC.

This clonotype was seen more than once but under ten times. The chain uses TRBV6-1 and TRBJ2-3; D may be TRBD2 (6 bases). The CDR3 spans 15 residues. The germline gives CDR1 MNHNS, CDR2 SASEGT. V lost 4 bases, J lost 2 bases, and 13 bases lay in between. CDR3 region: CASSAVAAYTDTQYF. The CDR3 nucleotides are TGTGCCAGCAGTGCGGTAGCGGCCTACACAGATACGCAGTATTTT.

This clonotype was seen a handful of times. The chain uses TRBV5-1 and TRBJ2-5; possible D gene TRBD1, 5 bases. The CDR3 runs to 13 residues. The V end was cut by 4 bases, the J end by 3 bases, with 10 bases between. Looked up from germline, CDR1 is SGHRS and CDR2 is YFSETQ. CDR3: CASSMQGEETQYF. The CDR3 region has the DNA TGCGCCAGCAGCATGCAGGGCGAAGAGACCCAGTACTTC.

The CDR3: CSAATGGNSPLHF. The CDR3 DNA follows: TGCAGCGCCGCGACAGGGGGTAATTCACCCCTCCACTTT. The J gene is TRBJ1-6, the V gene TRBV29-1, with 9 bases fitting TRBD1. The CDR3 loop spans 13 amino acids. From germline, CDR1 is SQVTM and CDR2 ANQGSEA. V was pared by 7 bases and J by 6 bases, with 4 bases of the junction left unmatched.

This clonotype showed up just a few times. This chain uses TRBV6-5 with TRBJ2-7; the D gene is possibly TRBD1 (6 bases). V lost 2 bases and J lost 2, with 10 bases in between. The length of the CDR3 is 14 residues. From germline, CDR1 is MNHEY and CDR2 SVGAGI. CDR3 nucleotide sequence: TGTGCCAGCAGTTACGGCAGGACAGCCTACGAGCAGTACTTC. This encodes CASSYGRTAYEQYF.

The rearrangement links TRBV2 to TRBJ1-5, with D unclear. The CDR3 is 13 amino acids. Germline V gives CDR1 SNHLY, CDR2 FYNNEI. Between the trimmed V and J ends, which lost 4 bases and 5 bases, there was a span of 9 bases. Here the CDR3 DNA reads TGTGCCAGCAGTGTTGGGCTCGATCAGCCCCAGCATTTT. It translates to CASSVGLDQPQHF.

This clonotype was counted many times. V is TRBV6-6 and J is TRBJ2-7; D is ambiguous. The ends were cut back, 3 bases at V and 3 bases at J, with 9 bases in the middle. The CDR3 contains 13 residues. CDR1 MNHNY and CDR2 SVGAGI come from the germline V gene (reference sequence). The CDR3 DNA reads TGTGCCAGCAGTTATCTGGCTGACTACGAGCAGTACTTC. It yields the protein CASSYLADYEQYF.

This chain joins TRBV25-1 and TRBJ1-3, with D perhaps TRBD1 (6 bases). This CDR3 comprises 15 residues. V dropped 4 bases and J dropped 2 bases, with 12 bases sitting between them. Germline V CDR1 and CDR2: MGHDK, SYGVNS. CDR3 sequence (DNA): TGTGCCAGCAGTGCCCCAGGGGCAGCTGGAAACACCATATATTTT. Protein product: CASSAPGAAGNTIYF. Full variable domain (remainder filled in from reference TRBV25-1 and TRBJ1-3): EADIYQTPRYLVIGTGKKITLECSQTMGHDKMYWYQQDPGMELHLIHYSYGVNSTEKGDLSSESTVSRIRTEHFPLTLESARPSHTSQYLCASSAPGAAGNTIYFGEGSWLTVV.

The chain employs TRBV11-2 and TRBJ2-4, with a weak D call TRBD2 (6 bases). The germline V and J ends were trimmed by 1 base and 5 bases, with 6 bases remaining between them. The germline CDR1 and CDR2 sequences are SGHAT and FQNNGV. The CDR3 covers 13 residues. As DNA, the CDR3 is TGTGCCAGCAGCTTAGGGAGGGAAAACATTCAGTACTTC. Its translation is CASSLGRENIQYF.

The rearrangement links TRBV5-1 to TRBJ2-7, with a possible D match to TRBD1 (6 bases). Germline V CDR1 and CDR2: SGHRS, YFSETQ. This CDR3 has 14 amino acids. V was clipped by 2 bases and J by 3 bases, with 12 bases between them. CDR3: CASSFAPGVYEQYF. CDR3 coding DNA: TGCGCCAGCAGCTTCGCCCCAGGGGTCTACGAGCAGTACTTC.

This clonotype has a count of ten or more. V is TRBV4-1 and J is TRBJ2-6; no reliable D call. The germline V and J ends were trimmed by 7 bases and 0 bases, with 22 bases remaining between them. Germline CDR1 is MGHRA and CDR2 is YSYEKL. The CDR3 totals 19 residues. The CDR3 spells CASKNFIFLPSSGANVLTF. The CDR3 DNA reads as TGCGCCAGCAAGAATTTTATTTTTTTACCGAGCTCTGGGGCCAACGTCCTGACTTTC.

The genes are TRBV20-1 and TRBJ2-7; 12 bases fit TRBD2. V lost 6 bases and J lost 2; bases outside the gene matches: 5. Per germline, CDR1 DFQATT and CDR2 SNEGSKA (reference sequence). The CDR3 loop spans 14 amino acids. This CDR3 is CSARTSGAPYEQYF. The CDR3 DNA is TGCAGTGCAAGGACTAGCGGGGCCCCCTACGAGCAGTACTTC.

The gene calls are TRBV2 and TRBJ1-1; the D is unclear. Trimming pared 7 bases from V and 7 bases from J, leaving 19 bases between. Germline lookup yields CDR1 SNHLY and CDR2 FYNNEI. This CDR3 comprises 14 residues. CDR3 DNA: TGTGCCAGCACCCAAAACTGGTCGGGGTTTGAAGCTTTCTTT. Protein product: CASTQNWSGFEAFF.